Listed below are T cell receptor beta chains from one sample, sequenced in a study of T cells after yellow fever vaccination. Via MiXCR, TCRdb re-called the 5' RACE reads, giving one row per CDR3 protein. The sample consists of 200,000 to 250,000 distinct CDR3 sequences, approximately 3% of them appearing once. Source: CD4+ T cells sorted from PBMCs, taken 10 days after the yellow fever booster vaccination. These receptors were collected from a man aged 18-30 years who received the YFV17D yellow fever vaccine. Each CDR3 is given with its conserved first and last residue. The order of the fields is V gene, J gene, D gene, clone size, CDR3 protein, CDR3 DNA. The D gene is left open where the match is weak. Clone size is stated in some rows and not others, as once, few, many or a class when expanded.

>TRBV29-1|TRBJ2-1|NA|many
CSGLVHSRDEQFF
TGCAGCGGACTAGTTCACTCTCGGGATGAGCAGTTCTTC
>TRBV30|TRBJ1-4|TRBD1|NA
CAWSTGTVNEKLFF
TGTGCCTGGAGCACGGGGACAGTTAATGAAAAACTGTTTTTT
>TRBV6-2/TRBV6-3|TRBJ1-1|NA|many
CASSSRNTEAFF
TGTGCCAGTAGTAGCAGGAACACTGAAGCTTTCTTT
>TRBV18|TRBJ2-1|TRBD1|NA
CASPPGQGDLIGNEQFF
TGTGCCAGCCCCCCGGGACAGGGGGACTTAATAGGAAATGAGCAGTTCTTC
>TRBV4-2|TRBJ2-5|NA|NA
CASSQDAGKETQYF
TGTGCCAGCAGCCAAGATGCGGGGAAAGAGACCCAGTACTTC
>TRBV20-1|TRBJ1-2|NA|many
CSANLGNYGYTF
TGCAGTGCTAATTTGGGGAACTATGGCTACACCTTC
>TRBV5-1|TRBJ1-1|NA|few
CASRPAGQTEAFF
TGCGCCAGCAGGCCGGCCGGACAGACTGAAGCTTTCTTT
>TRBV5-6|TRBJ1-2|NA|few
CASSLEQRVGGYTF
TGTGCCAGCAGCTTGGAACAACGGGTGGGGGGCTACACCTTC
>TRBV7-2|TRBJ2-1|NA|few
CASSAGLRSYNEQFF
TGTGCCAGCAGCGCCGGTCTACGCTCCTACAATGAGCAGTTCTTC
>TRBV20-1|TRBJ1-2|NA|few
CSAYRTAGRLCTF
TGCAGTGCTTACAGGACCGCCGGTCGATTGTGCACCTTC
>TRBV3-1|TRBJ2-3|NA|NA
CASDAGITDTQYF
TGTGCCAGCGATGCAGGCATAACAGATACGCAGTATTTT
>TRBV12-3/TRBV12-4|TRBJ2-1|TRBD1|many
CASSSTRKGAEQFF
TGTGCCAGCAGTAGTACACGGAAGGGGGCTGAGCAGTTCTTC
>TRBV5-1|TRBJ1-2|NA|NA
CASALGRGDGYTF
TGCGCCAGCGCCCTGGGCAGGGGTGATGGCTACACCTTC
>TRBV2|TRBJ1-1|TRBD1|NA
CASGSQGVRDTEAFF
TGTGCCAGCGGGAGCCAGGGGGTGCGGGACACTGAAGCTTTCTTT
>TRBV6-5|TRBJ2-1|TRBD2|many
CASSPPNRLAGGEQFF
TGTGCCAGCAGCCCACCCAACCGACTAGCGGGGGGGGAGCAGTTCTTC
>TRBV5-1|TRBJ2-1|TRBD1|few
CASSGRDRGNEQFF
TGCGCCAGCAGCGGGCGGGACAGGGGAAATGAGCAGTTCTTC
>TRBV5-1|TRBJ2-7|TRBD1|many
CASSLGGQGSYEQYF
TGCGCCAGCAGCTTGGGAGGACAGGGATCCTACGAGCAGTACTTC
>TRBV6-6|TRBJ1-1|TRBD1|few
CASRQTGSTNTEAFF
TGTGCCAGCAGGCAGACAGGGTCTACGAACACTGAAGCTTTCTTT
>TRBV19|TRBJ2-5|NA|NA
CASSMQGGETQYF
TGTGCCAGTAGTATGCAGGGAGGAGAGACCCAGTACTTC
>TRBV5-1|TRBJ2-2|NA|many
CASSLVGPRAGELFF
TGCGCCAGCAGCTTGGTCGGCCCCAGGGCCGGGGAGCTGTTTTTT
>TRBV5-1|TRBJ1-6|NA|many
CASSLESYNSPLHF
TGCGCCAGCAGCTTGGAATCCTATAATTCACCCCTCCACTTT
>TRBV12-3/TRBV12-4|TRBJ1-1|NA|few
CASSRITEAFF
TGTGCCAGCAGCAGGATCACTGAAGCTTTCTTT
>TRBV20-1|TRBJ1-4|TRBD1|few
CSARQGGREKLFF
TGCAGTGCGAGACAGGGCGGGAGGGAAAAACTGTTTTTT
>TRBV5-1|TRBJ1-1|TRBD1|many
CASVYDQGAEAFF
TGCGCCAGCGTATACGACCAGGGGGCGGAAGCTTTCTTT
>TRBV20-1|TRBJ1-2|NA|many
CSAVGNYGYTF
TGCAGTGCAGTGGGGAACTATGGCTACACCTTC
>TRBV7-2|TRBJ2-2|NA|many
CASSLDTGRTGELFF
TGTGCCAGCAGCTTAGATACGGGGAGGACCGGGGAGCTGTTTTTT
>TRBV5-5|TRBJ1-5|NA|NA
CASSPTPRYGNQPQHF
TGTGCCAGCAGCCCAACACCCCGCTACGGGAATCAGCCCCAGCATTTT
>TRBV12-3/TRBV12-4|TRBJ2-5|TRBD2|many
CASSSGLAGAAPETQYF
TGTGCCAGCAGTTCGGGACTAGCGGGGGCAGCCCCAGAGACCCAGTACTTC
>TRBV19|TRBJ2-6|NA|NA
CASSSGLLVSGANVLTF
TGTGCCAGTAGTTCCGGGCTCTTGGTATCTGGGGCCAACGTCCTGACTTTC
>TRBV5-1|TRBJ1-1|NA|many
CASSLTDPNTEAFF
TGCGCCAGCAGCTTGACGGACCCGAACACTGAAGCTTTCTTT
>TRBV4-1|TRBJ1-1|TRBD1|few
CASSRLELGTANTEAFF
TGCGCCAGCAGCCGCTTGGAGCTTGGGACAGCGAACACTGAAGCTTTCTTT
>TRBV25-1|TRBJ1-5|NA|NA
CASSGYEADVSNQPQHF
TGTGCCAGCAGTGGGTACGAGGCAGACGTTAGCAATCAGCCCCAGCATTTT
>TRBV12-3/TRBV12-4|TRBJ2-1|TRBD2|few
CASIRTSGGRWNEQFF
TGTGCCAGCATCCGGACTAGCGGGGGGCGGTGGAATGAGCAGTTCTTC
>TRBV3-1|TRBJ2-7|NA|many
CASSQTALRYEQYF
TGTGCCAGCAGCCAGACGGCTCTCCGATACGAGCAGTACTTC
>TRBV12-3/TRBV12-4|TRBJ2-3|NA|many
CASSRRGTDTQYF
TGTGCCAGCAGTCGGCGGGGCACAGATACGCAGTATTTT
>TRBV7-3|TRBJ1-3|NA|many
CASSLTAGDGNTIYF
TGTGCCAGCAGCTTAACAGCAGGGGATGGAAACACCATATATTTT
>TRBV11-2|TRBJ1-2|TRBD1|few
CASRPIRTGYYGYTF
TGTGCCAGCAGGCCAATCCGGACAGGCTACTATGGCTACACCTTC
>TRBV5-1|TRBJ1-1|TRBD1|few
CASSPTGDTEAFF
TGCGCCAGCAGCCCCACAGGGGACACTGAAGCTTTCTTT
>TRBV5-4|TRBJ2-7|NA|few
CASSLPSQGNYEQYF
TGTGCCAGCAGCTTGCCATCACAGGGAAACTACGAGCAGTACTTC
>TRBV4-3|TRBJ2-3|TRBD1|few
CAISQDFPTGVMADTQYF
TGCGCCATCAGCCAAGATTTCCCGACAGGGGTGATGGCAGATACGCAGTATTTT
>TRBV6-5|TRBJ2-1|TRBD2|few
CASSYESSGGIPYNEQFF
TGTGCCAGCAGTTACGAGTCTAGCGGGGGGATACCCTACAATGAGCAGTTCTTC
>TRBV7-6|TRBJ1-1|NA|NA
CASRSGRGTEAFF
TGTGCCAGCAGGTCCGGGAGGGGCACTGAAGCTTTCTTT
>TRBV5-1|TRBJ2-1|TRBD1|many
CASSWGQGYEQFF
TGCGCCAGCAGCTGGGGACAGGGGTATGAGCAGTTCTTC
>TRBV3-1|TRBJ2-1|TRBD2|NA
CASSQELTSGGASVAEQFF
TGTGCCAGCAGCCAAGAGCTAACTAGCGGGGGGGCCTCGGTTGCTGAGCAGTTCTTC
>TRBV20-1|TRBJ2-5|TRBD2|few
CSARGLAGSETQYF
TGCAGTGCTAGGGGACTAGCGGGCTCAGAGACCCAGTACTTC
>TRBV12-3/TRBV12-4|TRBJ1-3|NA|NA
CASGSDMGSSGNTIYF
TGTGCCAGCGGATCAGATATGGGATCCTCTGGAAACACCATATATTTT
>TRBV7-2|TRBJ1-2|NA|few
CASSLDPGGYGYTF
TGTGCCAGCAGCTTAGATCCGGGAGGCTATGGCTACACCTTC
>TRBV20-1|TRBJ2-3|TRBD1|NA
CSARALSQGAQDTQYF
TGCAGTGCTAGAGCCCTATCACAGGGGGCGCAGGATACGCAGTATTTT
>TRBV28|TRBJ1-3|NA|NA
CASRDTGTDTIYF
TGTGCCAGCAGGGACACAGGGACGGACACCATATATTTT
>TRBV6-5|TRBJ1-1|TRBD1|NA
CASRKGQGVNTEAFF
TGTGCCAGCAGGAAAGGACAGGGCGTGAACACTGAAGCTTTCTTT
>TRBV5-1|TRBJ1-1|NA|many
CASSYGMGRMNTEAFF
TGCGCCAGCAGCTACGGAATGGGACGGATGAACACTGAAGCTTTCTTT
>TRBV4-3|TRBJ1-3|NA|NA
CASSQDRSGNTIYF
TGCGCCAGCAGCCAAGACAGATCGGGAAACACCATATATTTT
>TRBV7-2|TRBJ2-3|NA|many
CASSARGDITDTQYF
TGTGCCAGCAGCGCTCGGGGGGACATCACAGATACGCAGTATTTT
>TRBV29-1|TRBJ2-1|NA|many
CSVGGTPGQDEQFF
TGCAGCGTTGGAGGGACCCCAGGTCAGGATGAGCAGTTCTTC